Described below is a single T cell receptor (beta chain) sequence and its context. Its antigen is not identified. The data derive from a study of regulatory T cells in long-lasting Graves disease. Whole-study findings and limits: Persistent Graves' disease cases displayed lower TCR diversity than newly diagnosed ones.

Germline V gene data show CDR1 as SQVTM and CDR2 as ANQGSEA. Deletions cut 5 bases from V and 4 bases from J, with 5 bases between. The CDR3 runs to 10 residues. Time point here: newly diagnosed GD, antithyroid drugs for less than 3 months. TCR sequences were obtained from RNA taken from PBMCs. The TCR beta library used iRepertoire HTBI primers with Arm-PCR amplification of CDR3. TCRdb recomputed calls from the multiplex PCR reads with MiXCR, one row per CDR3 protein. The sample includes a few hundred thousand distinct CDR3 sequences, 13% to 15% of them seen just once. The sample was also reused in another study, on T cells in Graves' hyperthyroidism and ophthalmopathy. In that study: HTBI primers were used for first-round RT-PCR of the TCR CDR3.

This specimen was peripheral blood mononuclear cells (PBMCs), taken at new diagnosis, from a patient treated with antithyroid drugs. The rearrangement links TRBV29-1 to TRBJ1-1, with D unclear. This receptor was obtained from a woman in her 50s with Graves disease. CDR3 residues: CSVFRTEAFF. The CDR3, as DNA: TGCAGCGTTTTTCGCACTGAAGCTTTCTTT.